Presented here are 5 T cell receptor beta chains from one specimen sequenced in a study of blood T cell repertoires in COVID-19. The table came from immunoSEQ multiplex PCR; TCRdb's copy has only in-frame clones and leaves some out. Of about 190,000 clones in the sample, 65% to 80% were seen once. The sample was peripheral blood. The receptors derive from a woman aged 50 to 60 with acute or convalescent COVID-19.

This chain connects TRBV24-1 to TRBJ2-1; 9 bases map to TRBD2. Trimming cost V 1 base and J 5 bases; bases outside gene matches: 5. The length of the CDR3 is 16 residues. Germline V lookup: CDR1 KGHDR, CDR2 SFDVKD. The CDR3 DNA sequence: TGTGCCACCAGTGATTTTGCGGCTAGCGGGGACAATGAGCAGTTCTTC. Its protein is CATSDFAASGDNEQFF.

The J gene is TRBJ2-4, the V gene TRBV28; TRBD2 matches at 14 bases. Per germline, CDR1 MDHEN and CDR2 SYDVKM. The CDR3 is made up of 17 amino acids. The V and J ends lost 2 bases and 1 base, in that order; junction bases with no gene match: 1. CDR3 loop: CASSLRTSGRAKNIQYF. CDR3 DNA sequence: TGTGCCAGCAGTTTAAGGACTAGCGGGAGGGCCAAAAACATTCAGTACTTC. The full variable domain, in which reference TRBV28 and TRBJ2-4 provide the parts outside the CDR3, is DVKVTQSSRYLVKRTGEKVFLECVQDMDHENMFWYRQDPGLGLRLIYFSYDVKMKEKGDIPEGYSVSREKKERFSLILESASTNQTSMYLCASSLRTSGRAKNIQYFGAGTRLSVL.

This chain joins TRBV7-8 and TRBJ1-5, with TRBD1 matching over 10 bases. The germline V gene encodes CDR1 SGHVS and CDR2 FQNEAQ. This CDR3 region has 18 residues. Unmatched junction bases numbered 8, after V lost 1 base and J lost 2 bases. The CDR3 nucleotides are TGTGCCAGCAGCTTAGAAGGGACAGGGGTTTTGCGCAATCAGCCCCAGCATTTT. Its protein is CASSLEGTGVLRNQPQHF.

This sequence joins TRBV5-1 and TRBJ1-2; D unclear. The CDR3 contains 15 residues. Trimming left V 3 bases short and J 4 bases short, with 16 bases between. Germline V gene lookup returns CDR1 SGHRS and CDR2 YFSETQ. CDR3 region: CASSSLGRVAYGYTF. DNA of the CDR3: TGCGCCAGCAGCTCCCTCGGGCGGGTCGCCTATGGCTACACCTTC.

The chain employs TRBV30 and TRBJ2-1; TRBD1 aligns across 10 bases. Trimming at V came to 2 bases and at J to 10 bases, leaving 8 bases not matched to a gene. The CDR3 has 14 residues. CDR1 GTSNPN and CDR2 SVGIG come from the germline V gene (reference sequence). The chain's CDR3 is CAWSTGQGEKEQFF. CDR3 nucleotides: TGTGCCTGGAGTACTGGACAGGGGGAAAAGGAGCAGTTCTTC.